The 15 T cell receptor beta chains presented below share a single source sample, sequenced in a study of blood T cell repertoires in COVID-19. Method: immunoSEQ multiplex PCR; TCRdb's copy keeps in-frame clones and lacks some. In the table there are roughly 160,000 clones, around four fifths of which are singletons. The specimen sequenced was peripheral blood. The receptor source for this set is a woman between 65 and 79 years old who had recovered from COVID-19.

The chain uses TRBV3-1 (or the pseudogene TRBV3-2) and TRBJ2-5, with a tentative D call TRBD2 (5 bases). V was cut by 4 bases and J by 5 bases, with 11 bases left in between. The CDR3 has 13 amino acids. CDR1 LGHDT and CDR2 YNNKEL come from the germline V gene (reference sequence). CDR3 sequence reads: CASSRAGRETQYF. As DNA, the CDR3 is TGTGCCAGCAGCCGGGCGGGTAGGGAGACCCAGTACTTC.

This chain connects TRBV9 to TRBJ2-1; 9 positions agree with TRBD2. Germline trimming cut 0 bases from V and 4 bases from J; bases unmatched to any gene: 14. Germline CDR1 SGDLS, CDR2 YYNGEE. The CDR3 has 19 residues. The CDR3 sequence is CASSVATAAGGRAYNEQFF. As DNA, the CDR3 is TGTGCCAGCAGCGTAGCTACCGCGGCGGGCGGGAGGGCGTACAATGAGCAGTTCTTC. Full variable domain (missing parts from reference TRBV9 and TRBJ2-1): DSGVTQTPKHLITATGQRVTLRCSPRSGDLSVYWYQQSLDQGLQFLIQYYNGEERAKGNILERFSAQQFPDLHSELNLSSLELGDSALYFCASSVATAAGGRAYNEQFFGPGTRLTVL.

This sequence joins TRBV19 and TRBJ2-1, with 7 bases matching TRBD2. CDR3 length: 15 amino acids. Germline trimming cut 7 bases from V and 7 bases from J; bases unmatched to any gene: 13. The germline CDR1 and CDR2 sequences are LNHDA and SQIVND (reference sequence). The chain's CDR3 is CASTPAGGSGNEQFF. For the CDR3, the DNA is TGTGCCAGTACCCCAGCTGGCGGGAGCGGGAATGAGCAGTTCTTC.

This clone was detected only once. The chain couples TRBV18 to TRBJ2-7, with D possibly TRBD2 on 6 matching bases. Germline CDR1 is KGHSH and CDR2 is LQKENI. Trimming removed 3 bases from V and 0 bases from J, with 12 bases in between. The CDR3 is 15 residues long. CDR3 loop: CASSPWRETSYEQYF. As DNA, the CDR3 is TGTGCCAGCTCACCCTGGAGGGAGACCTCCTACGAGCAGTACTTC. Filled out from reference TRBV18 and TRBJ2-7, the complete variable domain reads NAGVMQNPRHLVRRRGQEARLRCSPMKGHSHVYWYRQLPEEGLKFMVYLQKENIIDESGMPKERFSAEFPKEGPSILRIQQVVRGDSAAYFCASSPWRETSYEQYFGPGTRLTVT.

This clone was observed a single time. This rearrangement joins TRBV5-4 to TRBJ2-1; TRBD2 matches 7 bases. The CDR3 is 15 amino acids. V trimming: 0 bases; J trimming: 0 bases; junction bases outside the gene matches: 0. Germline CDR1 SGHNT, CDR2 YYREEE (reference sequence). CDR3 nucleotides: TGTGCCAGCAGCTTGGGCGGGAGCTCCTACAATGAGCAGTTCTTC. Protein sequence: CASSLGGSSYNEQFF.

This chain uses TRBV30 with TRBJ2-7; D gene unclear. Trimming removed 2 bases at V and 3 bases at J, with 14 bases between. The CDR3 extends over 14 amino acids. The germline gives CDR1 GTSNPN, CDR2 SVGIG (reference sequence). The CDR3 DNA reads as TGTGCCTGGAGTCTCGGTGGCGGTAGCTACGAGCAGTACTTC. It codes for CAWSLGGGSYEQYF.

The chain uses TRBV9 and TRBJ1-2; TRBD1 is a possible D gene (6 bases). V was shortened by 4 bases and J by 2 bases, with 18 bases between the two germline ends. The CDR3 runs to 16 residues. CDR1 and CDR2 from the germline V gene are SGDLS and YYNGEE. The CDR3 region has the DNA TGTGCCAGCAGCCCCTATGCGGGGGCGACCAACTATGGCTACACCTTC. As protein: CASSPYAGATNYGYTF.

The rearrangement joins TRBV24-1 to TRBJ2-2; 15 nucleotides line up with TRBD2. This CDR3 region has 17 residues. Per the germline V gene, CDR1 is KGHDR and CDR2 is SFDVKD. With V trimmed by 3 bases and J by 5 bases, 3 bases remained unmatched. CDR3 sequence reads: CATSDGLAGGRTGELFF. DNA of the CDR3: TGTGCCACCAGTGATGGACTAGCGGGAGGGCGGACCGGGGAGCTGTTTTTT.

The genes are TRBV20-1 and TRBJ2-1; tentatively, D is TRBD2 (7 bases). CDR3 length: 15 amino acids. V was cut by 3 bases and J by 2 bases, with 14 bases left in between. Germline V lookup: CDR1 DFQATT, CDR2 SNEGSKA (reference sequence). As DNA, the CDR3 is TGCAGTGCTAGTGGGCGGGGGCTTACCTACAATGAGCAGTTCTTC. This sequence encodes CSASGRGLTYNEQFF.

The V call is TRBV5-8, the J call TRBJ1-3; D gene ambiguous. Trimming pared 0 bases from V and 3 bases from J, leaving 10 bases between. The CDR3 length is 15 residues. Germline CDR1 and CDR2: SGHTS and YDEGEE. The CDR3 here is CASSLGVVSGNTIYF. The CDR3 DNA sequence: TGTGCCAGCAGCTTGGGCGTCGTAAGTGGAAACACCATATATTTT.

The rearrangement links TRBV20-1 to TRBJ1-1, with D possibly matching TRBD1 (6 bases). The CDR3 spans 13 residues. Germline lookup yields CDR1 DFQATT and CDR2 SNEGSKA (reference sequence). V dropped 3 bases and J dropped 0 bases, with 8 bases sitting between them. The DNA for the CDR3 is TGCAGTGCTAGTCGGGACATGAACACTGAAGCTTTCTTT. This codes for CSASRDMNTEAFF.

Only one count was recorded for this clone. Here the CDR3 reads CASSPRGARDYLDEQYF. CDR3 nucleotides: TGTGCCAGCAGCCCGCGAGGGGCACGGGACTATCTAGACGAGCAGTACTTC. This chain connects TRBV7-8 to TRBJ2-7, with TRBD2 matching over 7 bases. Germline CDR1 and CDR2: SGHVS and FQNEAQ. Trimming cost V 5 bases and J 5 bases; bases outside gene matches: 18. This CDR3 contains 17 residues.

The rearrangement links TRBV10-3 to TRBJ1-4, with TRBD1 matching over 7 bases. The germline V gene encodes CDR1 ENHRY and CDR2 SYGVKD. V trimming: 2 bases; J trimming: 6 bases; junction bases outside the gene matches: 9. The CDR3 contains 16 residues. The CDR3: CAISEGPGQVDEKLFF. DNA for the CDR3: TGTGCCATCAGTGAGGGGCCCGGACAGGTCGATGAAAAACTGTTTTTT.

This clone was seen more than once but under ten times. The V and J genes are TRBV9 and TRBJ2-2; no definite D call. Trimming cost V 4 bases and J 4 bases, with 14 bases left between them. Germline assignment: CDR1 SGDLS and CDR2 YYNGEE. CDR3 size: 15 residues. DNA of the CDR3: TGTGCCAGCAGCCCTAGGAACGTCGCCACCGGGGAGCTGTTTTTT. Protein sequence: CASSPRNVATGELFF. Full variable domain (outside the CDR3, taken from reference TRBV9 and TRBJ2-2): DSGVTQTPKHLITATGQRVTLRCSPRSGDLSVYWYQQSLDQGLQFLIQYYNGEERAKGNILERFSAQQFPDLHSELNLSSLELGDSALYFCASSPRNVATGELFFGEGSRLTVL.

This sequence joins TRBV30 and TRBJ1-5; no clear D gene. V was trimmed by 5 bases and J by 2 bases, leaving 7 bases between them. Germline-derived CDR1 and CDR2 are GTSNPN and SVGIG (reference sequence). The length of the CDR3 is 12 residues. This chain's CDR3 is CAWGGGNQPQHF. CDR3 DNA sequence: TGTGCCTGGGGCGGGGGCAATCAGCCCCAGCATTTT. Based on the CDR3 plus reference TRBV30 and TRBJ1-5, the full variable domain is SQTIHQWPATLVQPVGSPLSLECTVEGTSNPNLYWYRQAAGRGLQLLFYSVGIGQISSEVPQNLSASRPQDRQFILSSKKLLLSDSGFYLCAWGGGNQPQHFGDGTRLSIL.